A single sample gave rise to the 25 T cell receptor beta chains below, sequenced in a study of technical replicates of blood from a few donors. TCRdb's table, derived via immunoSEQ multiplex PCR, lists solely in-frame clones and lacks some. The repertoire includes 80,000 or so clones, around 94% of them detected once, and 0.35% to 0.45% sits in the top ten. Specimen: T cells isolated from PBMCs. Receptor source: a human donor in good health.

This clone was counted once. The J gene is TRBJ2-4, the V gene TRBV2; 9 bases fit TRBD2. The CDR3 runs 15 residues. CDR1 is SNHLY, CDR2 FYNNEI, per germline. Losses at the gene ends were 11 bases for V and 9 bases for J; bases not matched to a gene: 17. In DNA form, the CDR3 reads TGTGCCGGGACCAAAACTAGCGGGCCGAGGGTCATTCAGTACTTC. Protein sequence: CAGTKTSGPRVIQYF.

V usage is TRBV27 and J usage is TRBJ2-3, with TRBD2 matching 7 bases. CDR1 is MNHEY and CDR2 is SMNVEV in the germline V gene (reference sequence). There are 17 residues in the CDR3. The J segment lost 1 base and the V segment lost 5 bases, leaving 12 bases of the junction unmatched. The chain's CDR3 is CASSISLADLGTDTQYF. In DNA form, the CDR3 reads TGTGCCAGCAGTATTTCGCTAGCGGACTTAGGCACAGATACGCAGTATTTT.

CDR3 DNA: TGTGCCTGGACGACAGGGTTCGGGCAGCCCCAGCATTTT. Translating it yields CAWTTGFGQPQHF. V usage is TRBV30 and J usage is TRBJ1-5; TRBD1 matches 7 bases. The CDR3 runs to 13 residues. J gave up 7 bases and V 4 bases, and 7 bases lay outside the gene matches. Per the germline V gene, CDR1 is GTSNPN and CDR2 is SVGIG (reference sequence). Using reference TRBV30 and TRBJ1-5 for the parts outside the CDR3, the full variable domain is SQTIHQWPATLVQPVGSPLSLECTVEGTSNPNLYWYRQAAGRGLQLLFYSVGIGQISSEVPQNLSASRPQDRQFILSSKKLLLSDSGFYLCAWTTGFGQPQHFGDGTRLSIL.

V is TRBV4-1 and J is TRBJ2-6; 8 nucleotides agree with TRBD1. The CDR3 loop spans 18 amino acids. The V gene end was trimmed by 0 bases and the J gene end by 1 base; junction bases not matched to a gene: 5. Per germline, CDR1 MGHRA and CDR2 YSYEKL. CDR3 loop: CASSQELDRESGANVLTF. The DNA of the CDR3 is TGCGCCAGCAGCCAAGAATTGGACAGGGAATCTGGGGCCAACGTCCTGACTTTC.

The rearrangement links TRBV6-5 to TRBJ1-5; tentative D call: TRBD1 (5 bases). Trimming cost V 11 bases and J 3 bases, with 14 bases left between them. In germline, CDR1 is MNHEY, CDR2 SVGAGI. CDR3 length: 13 residues. The CDR3 coding sequence is TGTGCCCGAAGGGGCCCTTTCAATCAGCCCCAGCATTTT. This gives the protein CARRGPFNQPQHF.

The rearrangement uses TRBV6-1 and TRBJ2-7; TRBD1 is a possible D gene (6 bases). V was shortened by 3 bases and J by 7 bases, with 16 bases between the two germline ends. Germline V gene lookup returns CDR1 MNHNS and CDR2 SASEGT. The CDR3 totals 14 residues. The CDR3 region has the DNA TGTGCCAGCAGTGAGGTGACGTACCAGGGGGAGCAGTACTTC. This codes for CASSEVTYQGEQYF.

The chain has TRBV9 and TRBJ1-5, with TRBD1 as a possible D gene (5 bases). The CDR3 runs to 13 residues. Germline values: CDR1 SGDLS, CDR2 YYNGEE. V was cut by 0 bases and J by 9 bases, with 10 bases left in between. The CDR3 sequence is CASSVDGGGPQHF. The CDR3 DNA follows: TGTGCCAGCAGCGTAGACGGGGGTGGGCCCCAGCATTTT.

The CDR3 is CASSPLSYTEAFF. In nucleotides, the CDR3 is TGTGCCAGTAGTCCCTTATCTTACACTGAAGCTTTCTTT. The chain links TRBV19 to TRBJ1-1; D remains ambiguous. This CDR3 has 13 residues. CDR1 LNHDA and CDR2 SQIVND come from the germline V gene (reference sequence). The V gene lost 5 bases and the J gene lost 3 bases, with 10 bases spanning the gap. Filled out from reference TRBV19 and TRBJ1-1, the complete variable domain reads DGGITQSPKYLFRKEGQNVTLSCEQNLNHDAMYWYRQDPGQGLRLIYYSQIVNDFQKGDIAEGYSVSREKKESFPLTVTSAQKNPTAFYLCASSPLSYTEAFFGQGTRLTVV.

V usage is TRBV6-1 and J usage is TRBJ1-1; D is ambiguous. V was pared by 6 bases and J by 4 bases, with 12 bases between. This CDR3 contains 13 residues. Germline V gene lookup returns CDR1 MNHNS and CDR2 SASEGT. CDR3 sequence reads: CASSPFTSTEAFF. CDR3 nucleotides: TGTGCCAGCAGCCCCTTTACTAGCACTGAAGCTTTCTTT.

This chain connects TRBV9 to TRBJ2-2; no clear D. The V end lost 3 bases, the J end lost 7 bases, and 4 bases lay between the germline ends. Germline assignment: CDR1 SGDLS and CDR2 YYNGEE. This CDR3 spans 11 amino acids. Here the CDR3 reads CASSGSGELFF. DNA for the CDR3: TGTGCCAGCAGCGGTAGCGGGGAGCTGTTTTTT. The complete variable domain, with remaining parts taken from reference TRBV9 and TRBJ2-2, reads DSGVTQTPKHLITATGQRVTLRCSPRSGDLSVYWYQQSLDQGLQFLIQYYNGEERAKGNILERFSAQQFPDLHSELNLSSLELGDSALYFCASSGSGELFFGEGSRLTVL.

This clone was detected once. J is TRBJ2-3 and V is TRBV4-1; 9 bases are a match to TRBD2. The V gene's germline CDR1 is MGHRA and CDR2 YSYEKL. This CDR3 spans 17 amino acids. V lost 0 bases and J lost 4; bases outside the gene matches: 8. The chain's CDR3 is CASSQEASGIGSDTQYF. The DNA of the CDR3 is TGCGCCAGCAGCCAAGAGGCTAGCGGGATCGGTTCAGATACGCAGTATTTT.

The chain combines TRBV27 with TRBJ2-7; D may be TRBD1 (5 bases). V was shortened by 4 bases and J by 7 bases, with 23 bases between the two germline ends. The CDR3 runs 16 residues. The germline V gene has CDR1 MNHEY and CDR2 SMNVEV (reference sequence). CDR3 sequence: CASSSLRQPPRYEQYF. The CDR3 nucleotides are TGTGCCAGCAGTTCCCTACGACAGCCACCAAGATATGAGCAGTACTTC.

The rearrangement links TRBV9 to TRBJ1-3; TRBD1 is a possible D gene (5 bases). The CDR3 runs to 15 residues. Trimming cost V 0 bases and J 0 bases, with 7 bases left between them. Germline-derived CDR1 and CDR2 are SGDLS and YYNGEE. CDR3 amino acids: CASSVDTGSGNTIYF. The CDR3 nucleotides are TGTGCCAGCAGCGTAGACACAGGCTCTGGAAACACCATATATTTT.

The chain links TRBV30 to TRBJ2-7; TRBD2 matches at 9 bases. Trimming took 2 bases from V and 3 from J; bases not matched to a gene: 5. From germline, CDR1 is GTSNPN and CDR2 SVGIG (reference sequence). The length of the CDR3 is 14 residues. The CDR3 DNA sequence: TGTGCCTGGAGTCGGGATAGCGGGAGCTACGAGCAGTACTTC. Translation: CAWSRDSGSYEQYF.

The gene calls are TRBV9 and TRBJ2-1, with D tentatively TRBD1 (6 bases). Trimming removed 0 bases at V and 10 bases at J, with 11 bases between. The CDR3 covers 13 residues. Germline V gene data show CDR1 as SGDLS and CDR2 as YYNGEE. Here the CDR3 reads CASSVDTQGEQFF. CDR3 sequence (DNA): TGTGCCAGCAGCGTAGACACCCAGGGGGAGCAGTTCTTC.

This rearrangement joins TRBV19 to TRBJ2-1; 9 bases match TRBD2. CDR1 is LNHDA and CDR2 is SQIVND in the germline V gene (reference sequence). The J segment lost 1 base and the V segment lost 6 bases, leaving 4 bases of the junction unmatched. The CDR3 has 15 amino acids. The CDR3 is CASSVAGASYNEQFF. CDR3 coding DNA: TGTGCCAGTAGCGTAGCGGGAGCATCCTACAATGAGCAGTTCTTC.

This sequence joins TRBV28 and TRBJ2-7; 8 nucleotides align to TRBD1. Germline lookup yields CDR1 MDHEN and CDR2 SYDVKM. J lost 7 bases, V lost 4 bases, and 9 bases had no gene match. This CDR3 has 14 residues. The CDR3 sequence is CASSSTGGVTEQYF. The CDR3 DNA sequence: TGTGCCAGCAGTTCCACAGGGGGAGTCACTGAGCAGTACTTC.

The chain combines TRBV6-5 with TRBJ2-2; D is ambiguous. Trimming took off 2 bases at V and 3 bases at J, with 7 bases between the two ends. The CDR3 is made up of 14 amino acids. Germline loops: CDR1 MNHEY, CDR2 SVGAGI. The CDR3, as DNA: TGTGCCAGCAGTTACCAAGAGTACACCGGGGAGCTGTTTTTT. This gives the protein CASSYQEYTGELFF.

This clone was detected once. The rearrangement joins TRBV7-3 to TRBJ2-7; TRBD2 matches at 9 bases. The CDR3 loop spans 13 amino acids. With V trimmed by 5 bases and J by 3 bases, 2 bases remained unmatched. Per the germline V gene, CDR1 is SGHTA and CDR2 is FQGTGA. CDR3 in DNA: TGTGCCAGCAGCCCTAGCGGGATCTACGAGCAGTACTTC. Its protein is CASSPSGIYEQYF.

The J gene is TRBJ2-7, the V gene TRBV15, with 7 bases that match TRBD2. CDR1 and CDR2 (germline): LNHNV, YYDKDF (reference sequence). This CDR3 has 19 residues. V was pared by 0 bases and J by 0 bases, with 14 bases of the junction left unmatched. The CDR3, as DNA: TGTGCCACCAGCAGAGATATGGATTCGAGCGGGACCCTCTCCTACGAGCAGTACTTC. This codes for CATSRDMDSSGTLSYEQYF.

The chain employs TRBV10-3 and TRBJ2-7; TRBD2 agrees at 11 bases. The CDR3 is made up of 13 amino acids. J was trimmed by 4 bases and V by 10 bases; bases with no gene match: 6. The V gene's germline CDR1 is ENHRY and CDR2 SYGVKD. The CDR3 nucleotides read TGTGCCAGCCGGGGACTAGCGGTATACGAGCAGTACTTC. The encoded protein is CASRGLAVYEQYF.

V usage is TRBV6-1 and J usage is TRBJ2-7, with 15 bases identical to TRBD2. The ends lost 3 bases at V and 2 bases at J; junction bases unmatched: 8. CDR1 and CDR2 (germline): MNHNS, SASEGT. The CDR3 is made up of 18 amino acids. The CDR3, as DNA: TGTGCCAGCAGTGACCAGGGACTAGCGGGAGGCCCTACCTACGAGCAGTACTTC. Its protein product is CASSDQGLAGGPTYEQYF.

This chain uses TRBV21-1 with TRBJ2-7; TRBD2, the table's D call, was not compared with the DNA. TRBV21-1 is a listed pseudogene. This CDR3 comprises 15 residues. The CDR3 spells CASSSRQGSSYEQYF. CDR3 DNA: TGTGCCAGCAGCTCCAGACAAGGGAGCTCCTACGAGCAGTACTTC.

This rearrangement joins TRBV5-6 to TRBJ1-3; the D is unclear. The CDR3 has 16 residues. The V gene lost 1 base and the J gene lost 0 bases, with 11 bases spanning the gap. Looked up from germline, CDR1 is SGHDT and CDR2 is YYEEEE. The CDR3 spells CASSLTAHYSGNTIYF. The CDR3 region has the DNA TGTGCCAGCAGCTTGACTGCGCACTACTCTGGAAACACCATATATTTT.

The rearrangement links TRBV9 to TRBJ1-3, with D uncertain. Trimming stripped 3 bases from V and 0 bases from J, with 10 bases between. Per germline, CDR1 SGDLS and CDR2 YYNGEE. There are 15 residues in the CDR3. In DNA form, the CDR3 reads TGTGCCAGCAGCGAGACGGGGATCTCTGGAAACACCATATATTTT. This gives the protein CASSETGISGNTIYF.